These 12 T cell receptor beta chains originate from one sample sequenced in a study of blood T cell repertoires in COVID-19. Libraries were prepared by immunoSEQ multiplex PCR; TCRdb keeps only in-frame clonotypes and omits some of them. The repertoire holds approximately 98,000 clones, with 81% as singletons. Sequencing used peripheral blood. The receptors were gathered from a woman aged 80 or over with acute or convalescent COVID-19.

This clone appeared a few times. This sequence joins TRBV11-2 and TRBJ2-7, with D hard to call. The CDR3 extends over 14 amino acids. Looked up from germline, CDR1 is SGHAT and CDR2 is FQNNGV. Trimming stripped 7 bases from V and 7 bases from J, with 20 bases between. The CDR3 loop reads CASTRRGTVGEQYV. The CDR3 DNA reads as TGTGCCAGCACCCGGCGCGGTACTGTTGGGGAGCAGTACGTC.

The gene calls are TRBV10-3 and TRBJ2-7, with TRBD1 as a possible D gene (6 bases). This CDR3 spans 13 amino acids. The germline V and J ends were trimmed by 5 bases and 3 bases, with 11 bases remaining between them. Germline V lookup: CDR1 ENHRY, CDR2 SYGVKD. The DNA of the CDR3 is TGTGCCATCAGTCCCGGACAGCACTACGAGCAGTACTTC. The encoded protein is CAISPGQHYEQYF.

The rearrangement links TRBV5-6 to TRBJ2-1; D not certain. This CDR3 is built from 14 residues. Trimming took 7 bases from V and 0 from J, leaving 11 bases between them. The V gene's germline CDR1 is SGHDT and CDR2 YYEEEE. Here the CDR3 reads CASAGRSSYNEQFF. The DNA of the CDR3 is TGTGCCAGCGCTGGTAGGAGCTCCTACAATGAGCAGTTCTTC.

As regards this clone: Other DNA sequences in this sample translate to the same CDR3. CDR3 in DNA: TGTGCCAGCAGTTTGACAGGGGACTATGGCTACACCTTC. Protein product: CASSLTGDYGYTF. The V call is TRBV6-5, the J call TRBJ1-2; TRBD1 aligns across 8 bases. The CDR3 sequence is 13 residues long. Germline CDR1 is MNHEY and CDR2 is SVGAGI. V trimming: 4 bases; J trimming: 3 bases; junction bases outside the gene matches: 1.

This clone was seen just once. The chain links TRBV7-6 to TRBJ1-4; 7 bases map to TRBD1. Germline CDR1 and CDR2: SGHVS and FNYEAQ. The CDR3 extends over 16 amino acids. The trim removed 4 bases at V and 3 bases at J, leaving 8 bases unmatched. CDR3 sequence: CASSSYDRESNEKLFF. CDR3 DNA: TGTGCCAGCAGCTCTTACGACAGGGAGTCTAATGAAAAACTGTTTTTT.

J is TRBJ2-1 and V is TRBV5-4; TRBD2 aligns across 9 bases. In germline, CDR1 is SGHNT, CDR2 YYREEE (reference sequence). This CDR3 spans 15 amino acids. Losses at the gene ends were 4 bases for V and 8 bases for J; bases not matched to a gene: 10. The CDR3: CASSPGASGVHEQFF. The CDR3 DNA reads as TGTGCCAGCAGCCCGGGGGCTAGCGGGGTCCATGAGCAGTTCTTC.

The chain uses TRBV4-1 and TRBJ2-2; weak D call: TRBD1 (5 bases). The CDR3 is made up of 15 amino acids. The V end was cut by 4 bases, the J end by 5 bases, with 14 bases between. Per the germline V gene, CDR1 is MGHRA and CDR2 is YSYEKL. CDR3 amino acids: CASSPESAGTGELFF. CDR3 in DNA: TGCGCCAGCAGCCCAGAGTCGGCAGGGACCGGGGAGCTGTTTTTT.

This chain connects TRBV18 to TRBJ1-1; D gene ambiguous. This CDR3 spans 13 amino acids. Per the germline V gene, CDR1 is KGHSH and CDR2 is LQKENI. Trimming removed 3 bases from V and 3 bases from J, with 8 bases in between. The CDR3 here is CASSPSTDTEAFF. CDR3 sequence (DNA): TGTGCCAGCTCACCTAGCACGGACACTGAAGCTTTCTTT. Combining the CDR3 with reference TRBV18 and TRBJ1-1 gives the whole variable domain NAGVMQNPRHLVRRRGQEARLRCSPMKGHSHVYWYRQLPEEGLKFMVYLQKENIIDESGMPKERFSAEFPKEGPSILRIQQVVRGDSAAYFCASSPSTDTEAFFGQGTRLTVV.

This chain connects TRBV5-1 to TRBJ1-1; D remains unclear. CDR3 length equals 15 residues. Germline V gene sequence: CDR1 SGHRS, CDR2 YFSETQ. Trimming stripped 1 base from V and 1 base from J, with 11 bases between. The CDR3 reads CASSLITVGNTEAFF. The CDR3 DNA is TGCGCCAGCAGCTTGATTACAGTCGGGAACACTGAAGCTTTCTTT.

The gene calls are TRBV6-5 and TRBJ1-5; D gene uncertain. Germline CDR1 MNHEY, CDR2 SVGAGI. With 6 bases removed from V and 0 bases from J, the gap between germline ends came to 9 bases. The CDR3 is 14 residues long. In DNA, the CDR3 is TGTGCCAGCAGGGAGGCCATTAGCAATCAGCCCCAGCATTTT. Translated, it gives CASREAISNQPQHF.

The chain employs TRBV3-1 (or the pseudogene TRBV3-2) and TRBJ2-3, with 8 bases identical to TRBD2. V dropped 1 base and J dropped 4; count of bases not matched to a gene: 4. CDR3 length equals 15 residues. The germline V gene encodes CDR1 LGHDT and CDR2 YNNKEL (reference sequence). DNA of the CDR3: TGTGCCAGCAGCCAAGTCGGGGGGGCTGCAGATACGCAGTATTTT. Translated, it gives CASSQVGGAADTQYF.

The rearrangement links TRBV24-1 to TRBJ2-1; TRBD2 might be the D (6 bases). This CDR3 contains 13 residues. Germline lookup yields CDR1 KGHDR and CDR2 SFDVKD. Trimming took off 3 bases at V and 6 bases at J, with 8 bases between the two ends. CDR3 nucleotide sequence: TGTGCCACCAGTGATCCCGGGGGCAATGAGCAGTTCTTC. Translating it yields CATSDPGGNEQFF.